This T cell receptor beta chain was identified in a study of shared T cell receptors in the human thymus (dated by TCRdb to about 2021). Regarding the study in general: The study examined how self-reactive, shared T-cell receptor alpha chains are generated in the human thymus.

To prepare the library, the immunoSEQ multiplex PCR assay was applied. What TCRdb holds here is the immuneACCESS table cut down to in-frame rearrangements. Part of the clones is not present; checked against another copy, under half of the missing clones reflect an unresolved V gene, and the others are unexplained. The sample table contains 700,000 to 750,000 clones; only one count was recorded for 80% to 90% of them. The ten biggest clones cover roughly 0.01% of the sample. Comment on this clone: There is no known antigen for this receptor. Base-call qualities are not available, and no considerably larger clone is one nucleotide away.

From the cysteine up to the phenylalanine, the CDR3 has a length of 15 residues. The entry retains the CDR3 DNA only, 45 bases that are in frame from base 1. Trimming removed 3 bases from V and 2 bases from J; the gene matches leave 1 base unexplained. CDR1 and CDR2, per the germline V gene, are SGHTA and FQGNSA. A further study also used this sample, focusing on human thymus T cells. As that second study puts it: Donors were immunologically healthy infants undergoing open corrective cardiac surgery for congenital heart defects in Finland. The thymus tissue came from surgical resects taken out during corrective cardiac surgery. Both the thymic and the peripheral blood repertoires appeared to show biased V and J gene segment usage. According to the related research, thymic TCR repertoires were highly overlapping among unrelated individuals. The study described the TCR alpha and beta repertoires in under ten infant thymus samples and a few matching peripheral blood samples. Donor ages ranged from about 6 to 244 days, and the cohort comprised five or six male and a couple of female infants. Thymocytes were freed from the tissue by mechanical means and kept at -70 degrees C as pellets of roughly 8.5-31 million cells. A QIAsymphony instrument was used to extract genomic DNA from frozen cell pellets. Using the immunoSEQ multiplex PCR assay, the TCRB and TCRAD loci were amplified from a standardized quantity of quality-controlled genomic DNA. The amplicons spanned the V(D)J region and were long enough to cover the CDR3 and allow V and J genes to be identified. The amplicons were sequenced on an Illumina platform via the commercial immunoSEQ service. Corrections for primer bias and sequencing errors followed previously described methods, while TCRAD and TCRB definitions were based on the IMGT database. Repertoires were analysed with immunoSEQ Analyzer 3.0 and VDJTools, covering basic statistics, V/J segment usage, diversity estimates, rarefaction and pairwise overlap. Diversity was estimated with Chao1, ChaoE, Efron-Thisted, Shannon and inverse Simpson indices, and also on datasets down-sampled to the smallest sample. For repertoire overlap, CDR3 nucleotide sequence, V gene and J gene had to match strictly, and clustering was done by Jaccard-based multidimensional scaling. On average, thymus samples yielded approximately 780,000 unique TCRB clonotypes, whereas blood samples yielded approximately 84,000.

The TCR was taken from a girl under three years old with a congenital heart defect. Donor details come from another sample of the same person, matched by shared clones. What was sequenced was thymocytes. This chain is built from TRBV7-2 and TRBJ2-5, with 12 middle bases fitting TRBD2. The CDR3 amino acid sequence is: CASSFTSGGQETQYF. The DNA is as follows: TGTGCCAGCAGCTTCACTAGCGGGGGGCAAGAGACCCAGTACTTC. The entire variable domain, with the stretches around the CDR3 drawn from the reference TRBV7-2 and TRBJ2-5 proteins, is GAGVSQSPSNKVTEKGKDVELRCDPISGHTALYWYRQSLGQGLEFLIYFQGNSAPDKSGLPSDRFSAERTGGSVSTLTIQRTQQEDSAVYLCASSFTSGGQETQYFGPGTRLLVL.